The rows below give T cell receptor beta chains drawn from one sample of a study of OX40 agonist ivuxolimab in advanced cancers. Method: immunoSEQ multiplex PCR; TCRdb's copy keeps in-frame clones and lacks some. Here the sample spans about 79,000 clones, 70% to 85% being singletons. The specimen comprised CD4+ or CD8+ T cells sorted from blood, sampled in a trial of the OX40 agonist ivuxolimab. These receptors were collected from an adult with an advanced solid tumor such as melanoma, head and neck, liver or kidney cancer. CDR3s include the opening cysteine and the closing phenylalanine or tryptophan. The order of the fields is D gene, J gene, clone size, V gene, CDR3 DNA, CDR3 protein. D genes are given only for firm matches. Clone size, where shown, is once, few, many, or a class for clones that have expanded.

D: NA
J: TRBJ2-7
size: NA
V: TRBV27
DNA: TGTGCCAGCAGCCTCGACAGGTACTCCTACGAGCAGTACTTC
CDR3: CASSLDRYSYEQYF

D: NA
J: TRBJ2-5
size: NA
V: TRBV2
DNA: TGTGCCAGCAGTGTAGGATTCGAGGAGACCCAGTACTTC
CDR3: CASSVGFEETQYF

D: TRBD2
J: TRBJ2-1
size: NA
V: TRBV14
DNA: TGTGCCAGCAGCCTAACCCGGACTAGCGGGGTCAATGAGCAGTTCTTC
CDR3: CASSLTRTSGVNEQFF

D: TRBD2
J: TRBJ2-7
size: NA
V: TRBV7-3
DNA: TGTGCCAGCAGCTCGGCGGGAGGTTCCTCCTACGAGCAGTACTTC
CDR3: CASSSAGGSSYEQYF

D: TRBD1
J: TRBJ2-5
size: NA
V: TRBV28
DNA: TGTGCCAGCAGTTTAACAGGGGGCGTCCAAGAGACCCAGTACTTC
CDR3: CASSLTGGVQETQYF

D: TRBD2
J: TRBJ2-7
size: NA
V: TRBV6-5
DNA: TGTGCCAGCTCGCCTAGCGGGAGGGCGGGCGAGCAGTACTTC
CDR3: CASSPSGRAGEQYF

D: NA
J: TRBJ2-1
size: once
V: TRBV7-8
DNA: TGTGCCAGCAGCTTCCGGGACCCATACAATGAGCAGTTCTTC
CDR3: CASSFRDPYNEQFF

D: NA
J: TRBJ2-7
size: NA
V: TRBV11-2
DNA: TGTGCCAGCAGCTTGGCGACTAGCTACGAGCAGTACTTC
CDR3: CASSLATSYEQYF

D: NA
J: TRBJ2-3
size: NA
V: TRBV30
DNA: TGTGCCTGTGAGCGGCGCACAGATACGCAGTATTTT
CDR3: CACERRTDTQYF

D: NA
J: TRBJ2-3
size: NA
V: TRBV7-8
DNA: TGTGCCAGCAGCTTAGGCGGTAACACAGATACGCAGTATTTT
CDR3: CASSLGGNTDTQYF

D: NA
J: TRBJ2-6
size: NA
V: TRBV7-9
DNA: TGTGCCAGCAGCCTAGCTCAGGGGACTGGGGCCAACGTCCTGACTTTC
CDR3: CASSLAQGTGANVLTF

D: NA
J: TRBJ2-7
size: NA
V: TRBV5-1
DNA: TGCGCCAGCAGGGTCCACCCCTACGAGCAGTACTTC
CDR3: CASRVHPYEQYF

D: NA
J: TRBJ2-2
size: NA
V: TRBV7-8
DNA: TGTGCCAGCAGCTTTCTGGGCGGGGAGCTGTTTTTT
CDR3: CASSFLGGELFF

D: NA
J: TRBJ1-1
size: NA
V: TRBV19
DNA: TGTGCCAGTAGTATTACCGAGAACACTGAAGCTTTCTTT
CDR3: CASSITENTEAFF

D: NA
J: TRBJ2-1
size: NA
V: TRBV7-4
DNA: TGTGCCAGCAGCTTAGCGTTCGCGGCCTACAATGAGCAGTTCTTC
CDR3: CASSLAFAAYNEQFF

D: NA
J: TRBJ1-5
size: NA
V: TRBV19
DNA: TGTGCCAGCAGGACAGAGACCCGCAATCAGCCCCAGCATTTT
CDR3: CASRTETRNQPQHF

D: NA
J: TRBJ1-1
size: NA
V: TRBV5-4
DNA: TGTGCCAGCAGCGGAGGTTTGAACACTGAAGCTTTCTTT
CDR3: CASSGGLNTEAFF

D: NA
J: TRBJ2-1
size: NA
V: TRBV6-5
DNA: TGTGCCAGCAGTTACGGGGGCCACAACAATGAGCAGTTCTTC
CDR3: CASSYGGHNNEQFF

D: NA
J: TRBJ2-7
size: NA
V: TRBV7-8
DNA: TGTGCCAGCAGCTTAGAATTAGCCTACGAGCAGTACTTC
CDR3: CASSLELAYEQYF

D: TRBD2
J: TRBJ2-3
size: NA
V: TRBV5-1
DNA: TGCGCCAGCAGCCGAGCGGGAGGCCTCACAGATACGCAGTATTTT
CDR3: CASSRAGGLTDTQYF

D: NA
J: TRBJ2-7
size: NA
V: TRBV6-6
DNA: TGTGCCAGCAGTTACTCGGAGGGATCGTACGAGCAGTACTTC
CDR3: CASSYSEGSYEQYF

D: NA
J: TRBJ1-1
size: NA
V: TRBV28
DNA: TGTGCCAGCGGATCCCTCCGCACTGAAGCTTTCTTT
CDR3: CASGSLRTEAFF

D: NA
J: TRBJ1-3
size: few
V: TRBV6-5
DNA: TGTGCCAGCAGTCCCGACACATCTGGAAACACCATATATTTT
CDR3: CASSPDTSGNTIYF